The clone carrying this T cell receptor (beta chain) turned up a few times. Its matching antigen is unknown. Described time point: newly diagnosed GD, antithyroid drugs for less than 3 months. The TCR library was prepared using RNA isolated from PBMCs. EDTA tubes collected nine milliliters of peripheral blood. Germline CDR1 reads SGDLS; CDR2 reads YYNGEE. V dropped 0 bases and J dropped 0 bases, with 13 bases sitting between them. The CDR3 length is 17 residues. Assembly of TCR beta libraries relied on iRepertoire HTBI primers together with Arm-PCR of CDR3 regions. In TCRdb, the multiplex PCR reads were re-called with MiXCR into one record per CDR3 protein. This table holds 580,000 or so distinct CDR3 sequences, more than 15% found once. This record comes from a study of regulatory T cells in long-lasting Graves disease. Study-wide findings and caveats: TRBV28, TRBJ1-2 and TRBJ2-5 emerged as the favored segments in persistent disease.

This sample was also put to use in a study of T cells in Graves' hyperthyroidism and ophthalmopathy.

The clonotype comes from a man aged 18 to 29 with Graves disease. The sample consisted of peripheral blood mononuclear cells (PBMCs), taken at new diagnosis, from a patient treated with antithyroid drugs. The chain joins TRBV9 to TRBJ2-1, with a weak D call TRBD1 (6 bases). The CDR3 sequence is CASSVDRNRVSYNEQFF. CDR3 nucleotides: TGTGCCAGCAGCGTAGACCGAAACAGGGTCTCCTACAATGAGCAGTTCTTC.